This T cell receptor (beta chain) was sequenced during a study of blood T cell repertoires in COVID-19. Study summary: Specimens from acute and convalescent COVID-19 originated in the United States, Italy and Spain. In each case, the material was cDNA or gDNA derived from T cells, B-cell-depleted T cells, or PBMCs.

CDR3 length equals 15 residues. CDR1 and CDR2 (germline): SNHLY, FYNNEI. With V trimmed by 5 bases and J by 1 base, 7 bases remained unmatched. In the study's own analysis: Quantification of nucleated cells was approximated via reference gene primer amplification. Only in-frame clones appear in the TCRdb table, and some are missing; sequencing was by immunoSEQ multiplex PCR. D and trimming were read from the DNA, whereas the V and J calls and clone size are those reported in that table. This repertoire shows tens of thousands of clones, over 65% found once; its top ten account for roughly 35%. The receptor's source is an older woman with acute or convalescent COVID-19. Sequencing was performed on peripheral blood. The chain joins TRBV2 to TRBJ1-1; 7 bases line up with TRBD1. The CDR3 DNA follows: TGTGCCAGCAGTCCCCGGGACAGCTGGAACACTGAAGCTTTCTTT. Its protein is CASSPRDSWNTEAFF.